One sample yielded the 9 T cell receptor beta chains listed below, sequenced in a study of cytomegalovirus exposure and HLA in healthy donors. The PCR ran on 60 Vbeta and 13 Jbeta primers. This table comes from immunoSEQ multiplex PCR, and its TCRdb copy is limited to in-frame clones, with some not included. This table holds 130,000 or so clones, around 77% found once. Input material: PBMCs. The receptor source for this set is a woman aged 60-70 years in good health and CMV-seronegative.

CDR3 nucleotide sequence: TGCGCCAGCAATCGGAGGATCTTCTACAATGAGCAGTTCTTC. This encodes CASNRRIFYNEQFF. V and J are TRBV10-1 and TRBJ2-1; maybe TRBD2 (5 bases). Germline CDR1 is WNHNN and CDR2 is SYGVQD (reference sequence). Trimming removed 7 bases from V and 3 bases from J, with 13 bases in between. The CDR3 spans 14 residues.

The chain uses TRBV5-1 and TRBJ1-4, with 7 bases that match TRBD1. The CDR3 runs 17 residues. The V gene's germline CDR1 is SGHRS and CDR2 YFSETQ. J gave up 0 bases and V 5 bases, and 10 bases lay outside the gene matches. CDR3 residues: CASSRTGSGATNEKLFF. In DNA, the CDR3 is TGCGCCAGCAGTAGGACAGGTTCGGGGGCAACTAATGAAAAACTGTTTTTT.

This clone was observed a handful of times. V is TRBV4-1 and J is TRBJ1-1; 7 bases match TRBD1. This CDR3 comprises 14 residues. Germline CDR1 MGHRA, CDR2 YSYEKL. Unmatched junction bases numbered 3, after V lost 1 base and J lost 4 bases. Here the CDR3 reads CASSQGQGATEAFF. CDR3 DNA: TGCGCCAGCAGCCAAGGACAGGGCGCCACTGAAGCTTTCTTT.

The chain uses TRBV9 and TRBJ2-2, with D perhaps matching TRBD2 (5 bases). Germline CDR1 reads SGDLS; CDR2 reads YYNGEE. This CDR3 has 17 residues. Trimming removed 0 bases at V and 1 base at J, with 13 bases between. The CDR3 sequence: CASSVDRGLLNTGELFF. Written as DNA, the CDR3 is TGTGCCAGCAGCGTAGACCGAGGGCTCCTGAACACCGGGGAGCTGTTTTTT.

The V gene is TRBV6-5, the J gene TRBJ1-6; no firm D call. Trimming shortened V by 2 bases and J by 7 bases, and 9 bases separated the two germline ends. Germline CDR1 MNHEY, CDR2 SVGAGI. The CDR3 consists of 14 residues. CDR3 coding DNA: TGTGCCAGCAGTTACGCCGGACTCAATTCACCCCTCCACTTT. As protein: CASSYAGLNSPLHF.

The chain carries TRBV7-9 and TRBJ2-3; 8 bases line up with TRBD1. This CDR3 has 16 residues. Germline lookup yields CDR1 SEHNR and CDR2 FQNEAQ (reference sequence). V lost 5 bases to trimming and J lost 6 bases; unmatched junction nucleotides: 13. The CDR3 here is CASSPRQGLRSDTQYF. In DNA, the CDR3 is TGTGCCAGCAGCCCTAGACAGGGGCTAAGGTCGGATACGCAGTATTTT.

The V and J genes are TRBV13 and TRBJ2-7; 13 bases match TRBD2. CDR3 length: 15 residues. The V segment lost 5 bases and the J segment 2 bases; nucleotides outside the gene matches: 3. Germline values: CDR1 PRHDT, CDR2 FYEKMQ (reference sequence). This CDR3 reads CASSVGLAGAYEQYF. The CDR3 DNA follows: TGTGCCAGCAGCGTCGGACTAGCGGGAGCCTACGAGCAGTACTTC.

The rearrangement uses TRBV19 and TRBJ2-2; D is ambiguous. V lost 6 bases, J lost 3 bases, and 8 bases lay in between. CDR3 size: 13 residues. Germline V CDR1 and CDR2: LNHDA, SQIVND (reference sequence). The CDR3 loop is CASRRADTGELFF. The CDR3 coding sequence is TGTGCCAGTAGACGCGCGGACACCGGGGAGCTGTTTTTT.

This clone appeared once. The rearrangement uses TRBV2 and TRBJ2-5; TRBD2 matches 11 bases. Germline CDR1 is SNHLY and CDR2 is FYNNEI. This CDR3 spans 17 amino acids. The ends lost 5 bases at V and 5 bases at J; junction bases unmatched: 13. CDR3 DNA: TGTGCCAGCAGTCCCTTTAGCGGGGGGGCCGTGGGGGAGACCCAGTACTTC. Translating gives CASSPFSGGAVGETQYF.